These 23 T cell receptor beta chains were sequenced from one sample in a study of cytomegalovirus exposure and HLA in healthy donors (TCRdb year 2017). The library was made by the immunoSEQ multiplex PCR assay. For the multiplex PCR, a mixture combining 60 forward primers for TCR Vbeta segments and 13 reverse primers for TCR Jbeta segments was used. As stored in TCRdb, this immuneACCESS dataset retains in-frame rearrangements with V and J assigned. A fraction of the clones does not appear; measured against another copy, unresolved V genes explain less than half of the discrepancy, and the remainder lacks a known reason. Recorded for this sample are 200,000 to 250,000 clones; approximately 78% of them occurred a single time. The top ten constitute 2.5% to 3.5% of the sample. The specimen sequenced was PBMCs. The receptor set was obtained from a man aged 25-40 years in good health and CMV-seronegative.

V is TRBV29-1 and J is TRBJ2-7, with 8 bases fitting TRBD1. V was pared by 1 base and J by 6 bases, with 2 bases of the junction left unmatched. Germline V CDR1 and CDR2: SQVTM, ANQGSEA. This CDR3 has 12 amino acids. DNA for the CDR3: TGCAGCGTTGAAGCCACAGGGGGCGAGCAGTACTTC. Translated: CSVEATGGEQYF.

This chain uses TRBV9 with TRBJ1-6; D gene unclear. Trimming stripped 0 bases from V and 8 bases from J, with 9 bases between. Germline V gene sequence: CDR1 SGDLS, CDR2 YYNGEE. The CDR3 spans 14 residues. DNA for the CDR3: TGTGCCAGCAGCGTAGTGGGGAGTGATTCACCCCTCCACTTT. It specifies CASSVVGSDSPLHF.

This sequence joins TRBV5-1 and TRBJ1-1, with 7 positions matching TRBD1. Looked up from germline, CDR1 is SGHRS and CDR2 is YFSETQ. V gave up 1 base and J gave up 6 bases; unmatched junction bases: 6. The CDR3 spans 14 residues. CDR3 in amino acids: CASSLSRGRAEAFF. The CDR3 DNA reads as TGCGCCAGCAGCTTGTCGAGGGGGCGGGCTGAAGCTTTCTTT.

The CDR3 loop is CASSYSGTANTGELFF. In nucleotides, the CDR3 is TGTGCCAGCAGTTACTCCGGGACAGCGAACACCGGGGAGCTGTTTTTT. This chain connects TRBV6-6 to TRBJ2-2, with 7 bases that match TRBD1. Germline trimming cut 0 bases from V and 0 bases from J; bases unmatched to any gene: 1. The CDR3 spans 16 residues. From germline, CDR1 is MNHNY and CDR2 SVGAGI (reference sequence).

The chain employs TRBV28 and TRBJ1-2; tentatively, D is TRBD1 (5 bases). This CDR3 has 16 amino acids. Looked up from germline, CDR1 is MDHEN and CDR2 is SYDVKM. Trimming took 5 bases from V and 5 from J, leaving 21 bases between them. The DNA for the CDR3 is TGTGCCAGCAGTGTCACACTTGGGGGGGTTTTATATGGCTACACCTTC. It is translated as CASSVTLGGVLYGYTF.

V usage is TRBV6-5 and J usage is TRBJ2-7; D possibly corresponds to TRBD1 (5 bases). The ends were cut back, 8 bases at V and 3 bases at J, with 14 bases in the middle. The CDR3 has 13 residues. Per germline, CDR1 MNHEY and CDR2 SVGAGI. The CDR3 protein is CASRPMTDYEQYF. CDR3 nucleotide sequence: TGTGCCAGCCGACCGATGACAGACTACGAGCAGTACTTC.

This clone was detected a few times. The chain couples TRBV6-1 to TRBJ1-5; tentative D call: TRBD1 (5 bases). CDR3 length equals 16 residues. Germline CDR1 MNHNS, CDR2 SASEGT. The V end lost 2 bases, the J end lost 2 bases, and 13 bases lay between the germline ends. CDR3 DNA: TGTGCCAGCAGTGAACCCTCCGGGGGTGGCAATCAGCCCCAGCATTTT. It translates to CASSEPSGGGNQPQHF.

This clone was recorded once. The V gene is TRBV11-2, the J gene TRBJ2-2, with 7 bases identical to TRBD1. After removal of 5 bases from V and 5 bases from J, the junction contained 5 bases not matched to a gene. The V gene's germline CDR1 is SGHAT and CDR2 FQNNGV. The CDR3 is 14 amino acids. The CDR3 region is CASSPGTATGELFF. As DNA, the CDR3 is TGTGCCAGCAGCCCAGGGACAGCTACCGGGGAGCTGTTTTTT. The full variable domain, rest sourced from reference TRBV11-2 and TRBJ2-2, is EAGVAQSPRYKIIEKRQSVAFWCNPISGHATLYWYQQILGQGPKLLIQFQNNGVVDDSQLPKDRFSAERLKGVDSTLKIQPAKLEDSAVYLCASSPGTATGELFFGEGSRLTVL.

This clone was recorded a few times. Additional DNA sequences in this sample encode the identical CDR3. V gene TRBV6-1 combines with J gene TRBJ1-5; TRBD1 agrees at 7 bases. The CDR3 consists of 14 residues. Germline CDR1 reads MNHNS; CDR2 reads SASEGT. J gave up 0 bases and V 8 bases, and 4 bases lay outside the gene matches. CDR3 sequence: CASEGQFSNQPQHF. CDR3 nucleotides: TGTGCCAGCGAGGGACAGTTTAGCAATCAGCCCCAGCATTTT.

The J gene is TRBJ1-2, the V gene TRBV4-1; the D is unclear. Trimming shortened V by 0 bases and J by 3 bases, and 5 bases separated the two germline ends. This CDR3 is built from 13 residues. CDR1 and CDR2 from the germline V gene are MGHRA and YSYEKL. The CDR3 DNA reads TGCGCCAGCAGCCAAGATCGGTACTATGGCTACACCTTC. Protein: CASSQDRYYGYTF.

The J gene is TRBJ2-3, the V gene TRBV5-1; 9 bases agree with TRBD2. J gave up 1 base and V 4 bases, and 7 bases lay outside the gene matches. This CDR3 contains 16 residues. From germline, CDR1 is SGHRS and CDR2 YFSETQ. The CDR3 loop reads CASSRLAGPRTDTQYF. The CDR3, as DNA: TGCGCCAGCAGCCGGCTAGCGGGGCCCCGCACAGATACGCAGTATTTT.

Here the CDR3 DNA reads TGTGCCAGCAGTTTTGGATCCCCGACGGGCACTGAAGCTTTCTTT. This gives the protein CASSFGSPTGTEAFF. This rearrangement joins TRBV5-4 to TRBJ1-1; no clear D gene. V shed 5 bases and J shed 4 bases, with 18 bases lying between them. The germline CDR1 and CDR2 sequences are SGHNT and YYREEE (reference sequence). The CDR3 has 15 residues.

The CDR3 DNA follows: TGTGCCAGCAGAAGCGGGGGCACCGGGGAGCTGTTTTTT. Translated, it gives CASRSGGTGELFF. The J gene is TRBJ2-2, the V gene TRBV28, with 8 bases lining up with TRBD2. Germline lookup yields CDR1 MDHEN and CDR2 SYDVKM. Unmatched junction bases numbered 1, after V lost 6 bases and J lost 4 bases. This CDR3 spans 13 amino acids.

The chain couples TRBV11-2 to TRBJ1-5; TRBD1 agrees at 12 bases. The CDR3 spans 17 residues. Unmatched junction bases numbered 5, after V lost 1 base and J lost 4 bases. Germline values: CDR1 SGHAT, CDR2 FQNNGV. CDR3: CASSLAEGQGANQPQHF. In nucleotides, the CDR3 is TGTGCCAGCAGCTTAGCGGAGGGACAGGGGGCTAATCAGCCCCAGCATTTT.

CDR3 in amino acids: CASIKTLRGNEQYF. CDR3 bases: TGTGCCAGCATTAAAACCTTAAGGGGTAACGAGCAGTACTTC. The rearrangement links TRBV2 to TRBJ2-7, with D perhaps matching TRBD1 (5 bases). The V end lost 7 bases, the J end lost 5 bases, and 18 bases lay between the germline ends. The germline CDR1 and CDR2 sequences are SNHLY and FYNNEI. This CDR3 is built from 14 residues.

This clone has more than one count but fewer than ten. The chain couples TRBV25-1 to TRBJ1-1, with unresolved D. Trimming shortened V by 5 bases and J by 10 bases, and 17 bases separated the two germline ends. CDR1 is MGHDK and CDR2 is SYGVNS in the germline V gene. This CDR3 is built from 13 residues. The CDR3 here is CASSPGMGIGAFF. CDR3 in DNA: TGTGCCAGCAGTCCGGGAATGGGGATAGGAGCTTTCTTT.

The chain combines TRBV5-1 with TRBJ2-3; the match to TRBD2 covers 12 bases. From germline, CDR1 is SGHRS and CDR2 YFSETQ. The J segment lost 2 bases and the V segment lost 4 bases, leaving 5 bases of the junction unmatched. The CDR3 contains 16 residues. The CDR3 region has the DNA TGCGCCAGCAGCGTGGGACTAGCGGGCAACACAGATACGCAGTATTTT. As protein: CASSVGLAGNTDTQYF.

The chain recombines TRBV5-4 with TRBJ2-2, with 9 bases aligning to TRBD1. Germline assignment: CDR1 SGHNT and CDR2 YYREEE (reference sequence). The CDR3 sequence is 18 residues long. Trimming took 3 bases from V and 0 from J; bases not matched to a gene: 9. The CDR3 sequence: CASSCLRDREANTGELFF. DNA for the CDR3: TGTGCCAGCAGCTGCCTCCGGGACAGGGAGGCGAACACCGGGGAGCTGTTTTTT.

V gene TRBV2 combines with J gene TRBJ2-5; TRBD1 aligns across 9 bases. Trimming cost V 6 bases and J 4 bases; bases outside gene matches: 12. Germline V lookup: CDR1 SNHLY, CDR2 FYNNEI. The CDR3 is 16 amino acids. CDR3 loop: CASSPPGGQGGETQYF. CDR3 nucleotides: TGTGCCAGCAGCCCCCCGGGGGGACAGGGAGGAGAGACCCAGTACTTC. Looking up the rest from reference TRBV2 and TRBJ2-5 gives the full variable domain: EPEVTQTPSHQVTQMGQEVILRCVPISNHLYFYWYRQILGQKVEFLVSFYNNEISEKSEIFDDQFSVERPDGSNFTLKIRSTKLEDSAMYFCASSPPGGQGGETQYFGPGTRLLVL.

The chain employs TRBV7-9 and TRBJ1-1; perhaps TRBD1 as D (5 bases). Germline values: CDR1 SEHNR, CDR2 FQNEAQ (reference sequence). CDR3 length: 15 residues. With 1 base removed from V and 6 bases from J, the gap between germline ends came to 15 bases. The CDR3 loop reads CASSLVQGVAAEAFF. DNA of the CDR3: TGTGCCAGCAGCTTAGTGCAGGGAGTAGCGGCTGAAGCTTTCTTT.

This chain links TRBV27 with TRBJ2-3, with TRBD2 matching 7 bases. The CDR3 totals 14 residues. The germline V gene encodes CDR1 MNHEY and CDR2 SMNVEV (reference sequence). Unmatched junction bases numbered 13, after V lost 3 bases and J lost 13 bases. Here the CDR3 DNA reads TGTGCCAGCAGTTTGAAACAGGCCGAGGGAGGGGAGTATTTT. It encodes CASSLKQAEGGEYF.

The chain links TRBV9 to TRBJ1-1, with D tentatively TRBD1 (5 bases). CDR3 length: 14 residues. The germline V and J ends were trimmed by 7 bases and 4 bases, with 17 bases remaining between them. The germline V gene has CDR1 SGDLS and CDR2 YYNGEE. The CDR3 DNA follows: TGTGCCAGCTCCGCCATGGGGGGGGGCACTGAAGCTTTCTTT. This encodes CASSAMGGGTEAFF.

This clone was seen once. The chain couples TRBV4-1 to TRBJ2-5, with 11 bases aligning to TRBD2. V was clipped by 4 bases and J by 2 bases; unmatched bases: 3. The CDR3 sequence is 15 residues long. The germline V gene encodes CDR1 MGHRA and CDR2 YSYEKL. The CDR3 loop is CASSLSGGGQETQYF. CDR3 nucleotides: TGCGCCAGCAGCCTTAGCGGGGGGGGACAAGAGACCCAGTACTTC.